A selection of T cell receptor beta chains follows, all from one sample in a study of T cell repertoires in cytomegalovirus infection. From the reads, TCRdb called clonotypes with MiXCR, one entry per CDR3 protein. Here the sample spans around 770,000 distinct CDR3 sequences, 25% to 35% being singletons. Their antigens are not known. This specimen consisted of cultured CD8+ T cells from PBMCs, obtained from culture after CMV antigen stimulation. These receptors all stem from a human donor in good health (CMV status not recorded). Some clones in this sample may be carry-over from other donors' samples. CDR3s include the opening cysteine and the closing phenylalanine or tryptophan. D genes are given only for firm matches. Rows give clone size only sometimes, using once, few, many, or a class for an expanded clone.

D: NA; V: TRBV12-3/TRBV12-4; size: NA; J: TRBJ1-1; DNA: TGTGCCAGCAGCCTTGCGGGGTCAGCTTTCTTT; CDR3: CASSLAGSAFF
D: NA; V: TRBV5-4; size: NA; J: TRBJ1-6; DNA: TGTGCCAGCAGCTTTCAGGGAACTAATTCACCCCTCCACTTT; CDR3: CASSFQGTNSPLHF
D: TRBD1; V: TRBV5-6; size: few; J: TRBJ1-6; DNA: TGTGCCAGCAGCTTTCTAGGGACAGGGAAACCCCTCCACTTT; CDR3: CASSFLGTGKPLHF
D: TRBD2; V: TRBV20-1; size: NA; J: TRBJ2-1; DNA: TGCAGTGCTAGACGAACTAGCGGGGGATACAATGAGCAGTTCTTC; CDR3: CSARRTSGGYNEQFF
D: NA; V: TRBV9; size: few; J: TRBJ1-6; DNA: TGTGCCAGCAGCGGGACGAACGGTTCCCCCCTCCACTTT; CDR3: CASSGTNGSPLHF
D: NA; V: TRBV25-1; size: NA; J: TRBJ2-5; DNA: TGTGCCAGCAGTGTCCGGGGCAGGGTCGAGACCCAGTACTTC; CDR3: CASSVRGRVETQYF
D: TRBD1; V: TRBV12-3/TRBV12-4; size: few; J: TRBJ1-2; DNA: TGTGCCAGCAGCCTTCAGGGGGCACACTATGGCTACACCTTC; CDR3: CASSLQGAHYGYTF
D: TRBD1; V: TRBV7-9; size: NA; J: TRBJ1-2; DNA: TGTGCCAGCAGCTTAGAGGGGGCAGGGGTAAATGGCTACACCTTC; CDR3: CASSLEGAGVNGYTF
D: NA; V: TRBV28; size: NA; J: TRBJ1-2; DNA: TGTGCCAGCAGGACGCAGGGCGGACACTATGGCTACACCTTC; CDR3: CASRTQGGHYGYTF
D: NA; V: TRBV2; size: NA; J: TRBJ2-2; DNA: TGTGCCAGCAGTGAAGGATCCTTCGTGGGGGAGCTGTTTTTT; CDR3: CASSEGSFVGELFF
D: TRBD1; V: TRBV7-9; size: NA; J: TRBJ1-5; DNA: TGTGCCAGCAGCTTAGGGACAGGTATTAATAGCAATCAGCCCCAGCATTTT; CDR3: CASSLGTGINSNQPQHF
D: NA; V: TRBV7-2; size: many; J: TRBJ1-6; DNA: TGTGCCAGCAGCTCCCCTATTGATAAATCACCCCTCCACTTT; CDR3: CASSSPIDKSPLHF
D: NA; V: TRBV12-3/TRBV12-4; size: many; J: TRBJ2-3; DNA: TGTGCCAGCAGCTCGAAAGGAGGAGGGTTGACAGATACGCAGTATTTT; CDR3: CASSSKGGGLTDTQYF
D: NA; V: TRBV27; size: NA; J: TRBJ1-2; DNA: TGTGCCAGCAGTTTATACCGGGGTAGCGGTGGCTACACCTTC; CDR3: CASSLYRGSGGYTF
D: NA; V: TRBV6-1; size: few; J: TRBJ2-3; DNA: TGTGCCAGCAGTGAGGGGTTAGGCAGCACAGATACGCAGTATTTT; CDR3: CASSEGLGSTDTQYF
D: TRBD1; V: TRBV12-5; size: NA; J: TRBJ1-6; DNA: TGTGCTAGTGGTTTTCAGGGGGGGAATTCACCCCTCCACTTT; CDR3: CASGFQGGNSPLHF
D: NA; V: TRBV7-9; size: few; J: TRBJ1-2; DNA: TGTGCCAGCACCGATAAGACCGGCTTCCTCTATGGCTACACCTTC; CDR3: CASTDKTGFLYGYTF
D: NA; V: TRBV14; size: NA; J: TRBJ1-2; DNA: TGTGCCAGCAGCCAGACACGCAGGGTTGACGGCTACACCTTC; CDR3: CASSQTRRVDGYTF
D: NA; V: TRBV15; size: NA; J: TRBJ2-4; DNA: TGTGCCACCAGCCCTGGACAGAAAAACATTCAGTACTTC; CDR3: CATSPGQKNIQYF
D: NA; V: TRBV19; size: NA; J: TRBJ1-1; DNA: TGTGCCTCTGACAGTATCGGTGAAGCTTTCTTT; CDR3: CASDSIGEAFF
D: TRBD1; V: TRBV6-8; size: NA; J: TRBJ2-5; DNA: TGTGCCAGCAGCTCAACCTTAGGACAGGGGAAAGAGACCCAGTACTTC; CDR3: CASSSTLGQGKETQYF
D: TRBD1; V: TRBV7-6; size: few; J: TRBJ1-5; DNA: TGTGCCAGCAGCTTATTTACAGGGGCAGATCAGCCCCAGCATTTT; CDR3: CASSLFTGADQPQHF
D: TRBD1; V: TRBV6-8; size: NA; J: TRBJ1-1; DNA: TGTGCCAGCAGTTACTCCAACAGGGGGAGGACTGAAGCTTTCTTT; CDR3: CASSYSNRGRTEAFF
D: NA; V: TRBV7-8; size: NA; J: TRBJ2-3; DNA: TGTGCCAGCAGCTTAAAAGCCTACCCAATCACAGATACGCAGTATTTT; CDR3: CASSLKAYPITDTQYF
D: TRBD1; V: TRBV27; size: NA; J: TRBJ2-3; DNA: TGTGCCAGCAGCCAATACGGACAGGGAAGCACAGATACGCAGTATTTT; CDR3: CASSQYGQGSTDTQYF
D: NA; V: TRBV7-8; size: many; J: TRBJ2-1; DNA: TGTGCCAGCAGCTTAGAAGGGCTCCCAGGGAATGAGCAGTTCTTC; CDR3: CASSLEGLPGNEQFF
D: NA; V: TRBV4-1; size: few; J: TRBJ1-1; DNA: TGCGCCAGCAGCGCCCGCCTAACCGATAACACTGAAGCTTTCTTT; CDR3: CASSARLTDNTEAFF
D: NA; V: TRBV4-2; size: few; J: TRBJ1-1; DNA: TGTGCCAGCAGCCAAGACCCGAGCGCAAACACTGAAGCTTTCTTT; CDR3: CASSQDPSANTEAFF
D: NA; V: TRBV7-6; size: NA; J: TRBJ1-6; DNA: TGTGCCAGCAGCCACCCACGGGGACTGAATAATTCACCCCTCCACTTT; CDR3: CASSHPRGLNNSPLHF
D: NA; V: TRBV7-6; size: medium-sized; J: TRBJ2-2; DNA: TGTGCCAGCAAGACGACCGGGGAGCTGTTTTTT; CDR3: CASKTTGELFF
D: NA; V: TRBV27; size: NA; J: TRBJ2-1; DNA: TGTGCCAGCAGCCCTGGACTAACCTACAATGAGCAGTTCTTC; CDR3: CASSPGLTYNEQFF
D: TRBD1; V: TRBV19; size: NA; J: TRBJ1-6; DNA: TGTGCCAGTAGTGAGACAGGGGTTAGGACACCCCTCCACTTT; CDR3: CASSETGVRTPLHF
D: NA; V: TRBV6-5; size: NA; J: TRBJ1-1; DNA: TGTGTCAGCAGTTCGGCCATCTCCGTCGAATCGAACACTGAAGCTTTCTTT; CDR3: CVSSSAISVESNTEAFF
D: NA; V: TRBV15; size: few; J: TRBJ2-5; DNA: TGTGCCACCAGCCGGGGAGGAGCGGAGACCCAGTACTTC; CDR3: CATSRGGAETQYF
D: TRBD2; V: TRBV6-5; size: NA; J: TRBJ2-5; DNA: TGTGCCAGCAGTTACCTTGGACTAGCGGGGATCCAAGAGACCCAGTACTTC; CDR3: CASSYLGLAGIQETQYF
D: NA; V: TRBV3-1; size: NA; J: TRBJ1-2; DNA: TGTGCCAGCAGCCAACGTTTGACAGACCTTAACTATGGCTACACCTTC; CDR3: CASSQRLTDLNYGYTF
D: NA; V: TRBV12-3/TRBV12-4; size: NA; J: TRBJ1-1; DNA: TGTGCCAGCACATTTAGCCCACGGGTTACTGAAGCTTTCTTT; CDR3: CASTFSPRVTEAFF
D: NA; V: TRBV28; size: NA; J: TRBJ2-5; DNA: TGTGCCAGCAGCTCCCGGACGAGACAAGAGACCCAGTACTTC; CDR3: CASSSRTRQETQYF
D: TRBD1; V: TRBV19; size: few; J: TRBJ2-7; DNA: TGTGCCAGTAGGCCCGGGACAGGGGGGTACGAGCAGTACTTC; CDR3: CASRPGTGGYEQYF
D: NA; V: TRBV9; size: once; J: TRBJ1-2; DNA: TGTGCCAGCAGCCCCCAGAGCCTTTCCTATGGCTACACCTTC; CDR3: CASSPQSLSYGYTF
D: NA; V: TRBV24-1; size: many; J: TRBJ2-2; DNA: TGTGCCACCAGTGATCGGATGAACACCGGGGAGCTGTTTTTT; CDR3: CATSDRMNTGELFF
D: NA; V: TRBV2; size: NA; J: TRBJ2-1; DNA: TGTGCCAGCAAGATGACTATGGACCGCCACAATGAGCAGTTCTTC; CDR3: CASKMTMDRHNEQFF
D: NA; V: TRBV12-3/TRBV12-4; size: NA; J: TRBJ1-2; DNA: TGTGCCAGCAGTTTAGCGTCTTACGACGGCTACACCTTC; CDR3: CASSLASYDGYTF
D: NA; V: TRBV7-2; size: NA; J: TRBJ2-1; DNA: TGTGCCAGCAGCTTAGGGCTGTTCAATGAGCAGTTCTTC; CDR3: CASSLGLFNEQFF
D: NA; V: TRBV28; size: few; J: TRBJ1-1; DNA: TGTGCCAGCAGTTTAGTGGGCCGAGGGGGCACTGAAGCTTTCTTT; CDR3: CASSLVGRGGTEAFF
D: TRBD2; V: TRBV12-3/TRBV12-4; size: NA; J: TRBJ2-1; DNA: TGTGCCAGCAGTTTCGGACTAGCGAGTTGGGATGAGCAGTTCTTC; CDR3: CASSFGLASWDEQFF
D: NA; V: TRBV15; size: few; J: TRBJ1-4; DNA: TGTGCCACCAGCACAGGGAGTGAGGCAGAAAAACTGTTTTTT; CDR3: CATSTGSEAEKLFF
D: TRBD1; V: TRBV10-3; size: NA; J: TRBJ1-1; DNA: TGTGCCATCAGTGGGACAGGGGGCGAGGAGGAGCAGGCTTTCTTT; CDR3: CAISGTGGEEEQAFF
D: NA; V: TRBV12-3/TRBV12-4; size: many; J: TRBJ1-5; DNA: TGTGCCAGCAAGAGCAGGACTGGGGATCAGCCCCAGCATTTT; CDR3: CASKSRTGDQPQHF
D: NA; V: TRBV29-1; size: NA; J: TRBJ2-3; DNA: TGCAGCACAATTCCGACAGATACGCAGTATTTT; CDR3: CSTIPTDTQYF
D: NA; V: TRBV9; size: NA; J: TRBJ2-1; DNA: TGTGCCAGCAGCGTAGGAGGCAGGGTTGGGCCAAGTGAGCAGTTCTTC; CDR3: CASSVGGRVGPSEQFF
D: TRBD2; V: TRBV28; size: once; J: TRBJ2-1; DNA: TGTGCCAGCAGTTTAGCGGGGGGTGAGAATGAGCAGTTCTTC; CDR3: CASSLAGGENEQFF
D: NA; V: TRBV6-5; size: NA; J: TRBJ2-3; DNA: TGTGCCAGCAACCCTAGCTTTCTAGAGGCAGGGAGTATGGATACGCAGTATTTT; CDR3: CASNPSFLEAGSMDTQYF
D: TRBD1; V: TRBV7-3; size: NA; J: TRBJ1-2; DNA: TGTGCCAGCAGCCCCACAGGGGGGAGCTCCTATGGCTACACCTTC; CDR3: CASSPTGGSSYGYTF
D: TRBD1; V: TRBV20-1; size: NA; J: TRBJ2-5; DNA: TGCAGTGCTAGAAGGCAGGGGGCCCTTATACAAGAGACCCAGTACTTC; CDR3: CSARRQGALIQETQYF
D: NA; V: TRBV7-8; size: many; J: TRBJ1-3; DNA: TGTGCCACAACTCCCGACACGAGGCTCACTGGAAACACCATATATTTT; CDR3: CATTPDTRLTGNTIYF
D: TRBD1; V: TRBV5-6; size: NA; J: TRBJ1-1; DNA: TGTGCCAGCAGCGGCGGACAGGGGGCACAGCTTAAAGACACTGAAGCTTTCTTT; CDR3: CASSGGQGAQLKDTEAFF